What follows are 29 T cell receptor beta chains derived from one specimen sequenced in a study. TCRdb reanalysed the 5' RACE reads using MiXCR and keeps one entry per CDR3 protein. Of 35,000 to 50,000 distinct CDR3 sequences listed, roughly 30% were seen once; the top ten hold more than 3.5%. Sequencing was carried out using tumor-infiltrating memory CD4+ T cells sorted from the breast tumor. The subset denotes: memory CD4+ T cells, CD4+CD45RO+CD25-. The origin of the receptors is a female donor with breast cancer.

The gene calls are TRBV7-2 and TRBJ1-2; D is undetermined. The CDR3 spans 13 residues. V lost 2 bases to trimming and J lost 5 bases, with 9 bases between them. The V gene's germline CDR1 is SGHTA and CDR2 FQGNSA. DNA for the CDR3: TGTGCCAGCAGCTTATTGTACGGTTATGGCTACACCTTC. Translated: CASSLLYGYGYTF.

This clonotype occurred once. The V call is TRBV7-2, the J call TRBJ1-1; TRBD1 might be the D (5 bases). Per germline, CDR1 SGHTA and CDR2 FQGNSA. V lost 1 base, J lost 3 bases, and 12 bases lay in between. The CDR3 has 15 residues. The CDR3 nucleotides are TGTGCCAGCAGCTTAGTCCCAGGGACGTACACTGAAGCTTTCTTT. Amino acid sequence: CASSLVPGTYTEAFF.

This clonotype was counted only a few times. The rearrangement uses TRBV7-2 and TRBJ2-3; D is possibly TRBD2 (6 bases). Germline V gene data show CDR1 as SGHTA and CDR2 as FQGNSA. V was shortened by 2 bases and J by 2 bases, with 20 bases between the two germline ends. The CDR3 runs to 18 residues. The DNA for the CDR3 is TGTGCCAGCAGCTTATTAGGTAGCGGCACGCGAAACACAGATACGCAGTATTTT. Translation: CASSLLGSGTRNTDTQYF.

This clonotype showed up just a few times. This chain joins TRBV12-3 or TRBV12-4 and TRBJ1-1; D is perhaps TRBD1 (6 bases). V lost 6 bases and J lost 0, with 8 bases in between. The CDR3 is made up of 13 amino acids. The CDR3 region is CASRQGMNTEAFF. The CDR3 DNA reads as TGTGCCAGCAGACAGGGTATGAACACTGAAGCTTTCTTT.

The rearrangement uses TRBV7-8 and TRBJ1-2, with 7 bases that match TRBD1. Germline CDR1 SGHVS, CDR2 FQNEAQ. J was trimmed by 4 bases and V by 1 base; bases with no gene match: 6. The CDR3 has 15 residues. The CDR3: CASSLDRGPPYGYTF. CDR3 nucleotides: TGTGCCAGCAGCTTAGACAGGGGTCCGCCCTATGGCTACACCTTC.

In regard to this clonotype: It may be a read error: a sequence one base away is much more abundant. This CDR3 is missing its conserved last phenylalanine or tryptophan, likely due to a read error. This chain joins TRBV15 and TRBJ1-6; no definite D call. V lost 1 base, J lost 6 bases, and 10 bases lay in between. The CDR3 covers 15 residues. CDR1 LNHNV and CDR2 YYDKDF come from the germline V gene (reference sequence). CDR3 DNA sequence: TGTGCCACCAGCAGAGCAGGAAACCCTAATTCACCCCTCCACGTT. Translation: CATSRAGNPNSPLHV.

V usage is TRBV4-1 and J usage is TRBJ1-5; 10 nucleotides agree with TRBD1. Per germline, CDR1 MGHRA and CDR2 YSYEKL. This CDR3 has 18 residues. Unmatched junction bases numbered 9, after V lost 4 bases and J lost 0 bases. This CDR3 reads CASSPRDRGTLSNQPQHF. CDR3 DNA: TGCGCCAGCAGCCCCCGGGACAGGGGAACCCTTAGCAATCAGCCCCAGCATTTT.

About this clonotype: This may be a read error: a much more frequent sequence differs by one nucleotide. The CDR3 does not close with the conserved phenylalanine or tryptophan, likely indicating a read error. The chain carries TRBV6-1 and TRBJ1-2; no firm D call. Trimming removed 6 bases from V and 10 bases from J, with 9 bases in between. The CDR3 is 10 residues long. The germline gives CDR1 MNHNS, CDR2 SASEGT. CDR3 region: CASRTAAYTL. The CDR3 coding sequence is TGTGCCAGCAGAACCGCGGCCTACACCCTC.

This clonotype is medium-sized (0.01 to 0.1%). The CDR3 loop is CASTWGTTVSYEQYF. For the CDR3, the DNA is TGCGCCAGCACCTGGGGGACTACCGTCTCCTACGAGCAGTACTTC. The chain links TRBV5-1 to TRBJ2-7; 7 positions match TRBD2. CDR3 length: 15 amino acids. Trimming took 6 bases from V and 0 from J; bases not matched to a gene: 9. Germline V gene lookup returns CDR1 SGHRS and CDR2 YFSETQ. Drawing the rest from reference TRBV5-1 and TRBJ2-7, the complete variable domain is KAGVTQTPRYLIKTRGQQVTLSCSPISGHRSVSWYQQTPGQGLQFLFEYFSETQRNKGNFPGRFSGRQFSNSRSEMNVSTLELGDSALYLCASTWGTTVSYEQYFGPGTRLTVT.

Comment on this clonotype: Compared with germline, one end of the junction differs, possibly owing to a read error. This chain connects TRBV6-1 to TRBJ2-2; weak D call: TRBD2 (6 bases). This CDR3 spans 16 amino acids. Per the germline V gene, CDR1 is MNHNS and CDR2 is SASEGT. CDR3 DNA sequence: TGTGCCAACAGTGGCGGGTTTAGCGGTGACACCGGGGAGCTGTTTTTT. Its translation: CANSGGFSGDTGELFF.

A remark on this clonotype: One junction end disagrees with the germline gene, perhaps due to a read error. V and J are TRBV5-1 and TRBJ1-1; D unclear. This CDR3 is 14 amino acids long. From germline, CDR1 is SGHRS and CDR2 YFSETQ. CDR3 nucleotides: TGCGCCAGCAGCCGCCCAAGGCGAAACACTAAAGCTTTCTTT. Translation gives CASSRPRRNTKAFF.

The chain combines TRBV15 with TRBJ2-2; D remains ambiguous. With 1 base removed from V and 6 bases from J, the gap between germline ends came to 6 bases. Germline values: CDR1 LNHNV, CDR2 YYDKDF (reference sequence). The CDR3 totals 13 residues. This CDR3 reads CATSRVKPGELFF. DNA for the CDR3: TGTGCCACCAGCAGAGTTAAGCCCGGGGAGCTGTTTTTT.

This clonotype was detected only a few times. The chain links TRBV5-1 to TRBJ2-2; D is undetermined. The CDR3 is 11 amino acids. The V gene lost 8 bases and the J gene lost 5 bases, with 7 bases spanning the gap. Germline assignment: CDR1 SGHRS and CDR2 YFSETQ. In DNA, the CDR3 is TGCGCCAGTTACTCTACCGGGGAGCTGTTTTTT. As protein: CASYSTGELFF.

A few counts support this clonotype. The chain recombines TRBV5-4 with TRBJ1-1; D unresolved. CDR1 is SGHNT and CDR2 is YYREEE in the germline V gene (reference sequence). The CDR3 is made up of 12 amino acids. Trimming removed 4 bases at V and 7 bases at J, with 11 bases between. For the CDR3, the DNA is TGTGCCAGCAGCCCCGTCGGGGTTGAAGCTTTCTTT. Its translation is CASSPVGVEAFF.

This sequence joins TRBV27 and TRBJ2-5, with 9 bases lining up with TRBD2. The CDR3 totals 15 residues. Germline CDR1 reads MNHEY; CDR2 reads SMNVEV (reference sequence). V shed 8 bases, J shed 1 base, and the junction held 8 bases outside the gene matches. CDR3 protein: CASARGRGGQETQYF. The CDR3 DNA is TGTGCCAGCGCCCGGGGGCGGGGGGGCCAAGAGACCCAGTACTTC.

This clonotype appeared a few times. The chain combines TRBV6-5 with TRBJ2-1; D remains unclear. Germline loops: CDR1 MNHEY, CDR2 SVGAGI. The CDR3 loop spans 16 amino acids. Deletions cut 5 bases from V and 6 bases from J, with 20 bases between. CDR3 in DNA: TGTGCCAGCAGTACCAGGACCCCCGTCGTGGGCAATGAGCAGTTCTTC. It specifies CASSTRTPVVGNEQFF.

J is TRBJ2-7 and V is TRBV12-3 or TRBV12-4; 8 positions agree with TRBD1. With V trimmed by 5 bases and J by 3 bases, 6 bases remained unmatched. The length of the CDR3 is 14 residues. CDR3 residues: CASSPRDRNYEQYF. The CDR3 DNA is TGTGCCAGCAGTCCCCGGGACAGGAACTACGAGCAGTACTTC.

The rearrangement joins TRBV7-9 to TRBJ1-4; D is uncertain. The CDR3 loop spans 14 amino acids. V lost 4 bases and J lost 4, with 10 bases in between. Germline V gene sequence: CDR1 SEHNR, CDR2 FQNEAQ (reference sequence). CDR3 bases: TGTGCCAGCAGCTCCCAGGTCCTTAATGAAAAACTGTTTTTT. Encoded protein: CASSSQVLNEKLFF.

This clonotype was found many times. The chain recombines TRBV24-1 with TRBJ2-2; D might be TRBD2 (6 bases). Germline assignment: CDR1 KGHDR and CDR2 SFDVKD. Trimming took off 9 bases at V and 2 bases at J, with 9 bases between the two ends. The CDR3 totals 13 residues. For the CDR3, the DNA is TGTGCCACCTCGGGGGTTAACACCGGGGAGCTGTTTTTT. Its protein product is CATSGVNTGELFF.

The rearrangement uses TRBV7-9 and TRBJ1-1, with D possibly matching TRBD1 (5 bases). The germline CDR1 and CDR2 sequences are SEHNR and FQNEAQ (reference sequence). The CDR3 contains 14 residues. Trimming cost V 4 bases and J 0 bases, with 9 bases left between them. CDR3 amino acids: CASSSTGLNTEAFF. DNA for the CDR3: TGTGCCAGCAGCTCAACAGGACTGAACACTGAAGCTTTCTTT. The entire variable domain, with the rest obtained from reference TRBV7-9 and TRBJ1-1, is as follows: DTGVSQNPRHKITKRGQNVTFRCDPISEHNRLYWYRQTLGQGPEFLTYFQNEAQLEKSRLLSDRFSAERPKGSFSTLEIQRTEQGDSAMYLCASSSTGLNTEAFFGQGTRLTVV.

This chain uses TRBV12-3 or TRBV12-4 with TRBJ1-1, with TRBD1 matching 11 bases. There are 14 residues in the CDR3. V was clipped by 5 bases and J by 5 bases; unmatched bases: 4. The CDR3 DNA reads TGTGCCAGCAGTAGGACAGGGGGCCTAACTGAAGCTTTCTTT. Encoded protein: CASSRTGGLTEAFF.

This clonotype appeared a few times. V and J are TRBV6-5 and TRBJ2-3, with a possible D match to TRBD2 (5 bases). V shed 3 bases and J shed 0 bases, with 16 bases lying between them. Germline CDR1 and CDR2: MNHEY and SVGAGI. The CDR3 sequence is 17 residues long. The CDR3 bases are TGTGCCAGCAGTTATACGTTTACTAGGACCAGCACAGATACGCAGTATTTT. Protein sequence: CASSYTFTRTSTDTQYF.

This clonotype was detected only a few times. This sequence joins TRBV7-9 and TRBJ2-7, with a weak D call TRBD2 (5 bases). The germline V gene has CDR1 SEHNR and CDR2 FQNEAQ (reference sequence). V dropped 3 bases and J dropped 2 bases, with 11 bases sitting between them. CDR3 size: 14 residues. The CDR3 sequence is CASSFPGDPYEQYF. CDR3 coding DNA: TGTGCCAGCAGCTTCCCCGGGGATCCCTACGAGCAGTACTTC.

This clonotype has a count of ten or more. The genes are TRBV12-3 or TRBV12-4 and TRBJ2-5; TRBD1 matches 8 bases. V lost 4 bases, J lost 2 bases, and 3 bases stayed unmatched. This CDR3 is 14 amino acids long. As DNA, the CDR3 is TGTGCCAGCAGTTACAGGGGGACGCAAGAGACCCAGTACTTC. This gives the protein CASSYRGTQETQYF.

This clonotype showed up just a few times. V is TRBV4-1 and J is TRBJ1-1; no clear D. This CDR3 comprises 13 residues. CDR1 and CDR2 from the germline V gene are MGHRA and YSYEKL. Trimming took 4 bases from V and 4 from J, leaving 10 bases between them. CDR3 sequence: CASSPTPGTEAFF. The CDR3 DNA reads as TGCGCCAGCAGCCCAACACCGGGCACTGAAGCTTTCTTT.

This clonotype was found a few times. The chain combines TRBV6-2 or TRBV6-3 with TRBJ2-1; TRBD1 matches at 9 bases. V shed 5 bases, J shed 8 bases, and the junction held 7 bases outside the gene matches. CDR1 is MNHEY, CDR2 SVGEGT, per germline. CDR3 length: 14 residues. The CDR3 is CASSAGQGFHEQFF. The CDR3 nucleotides are TGTGCCAGCAGTGCGGGACAGGGTTTCCATGAGCAGTTCTTC.

The DNA for the CDR3 is TGCAGTGCTACAAAACTAGCGGGAGTTTTTCCTGGGAGACCCTACGAGCAGTACTTC. Protein sequence: CSATKLAGVFPGRPYEQYF. The rearrangement links TRBV20-1 to TRBJ2-7; 11 nucleotides match TRBD2. CDR3 length equals 19 residues. Trimming at V came to 4 bases and at J to 2 bases, leaving 19 bases not matched to a gene. CDR1 and CDR2 from the germline V gene are DFQATT and SNEGSKA (reference sequence).

The chain carries TRBV28 and TRBJ1-3; D remains ambiguous. V was pared by 9 bases and J by 9 bases, with 18 bases between. Germline V gene sequence: CDR1 MDHEN, CDR2 SYDVKM. CDR3 length: 13 residues. CDR3 nucleotides: TGTGCCAGTTTCACCGGGCCCCCGGGCACCATATATTTT. Its translation is CASFTGPPGTIYF.

This clonotype has at least ten counts. This rearrangement joins TRBV6-2 or TRBV6-3 to TRBJ1-5; 7 positions match TRBD1. Germline V gives CDR1 MNHEY, CDR2 SVGEGT. CDR3 length: 15 residues. The V gene end was trimmed by 4 bases and the J gene end by 2 bases; junction bases not matched to a gene: 5. This chain's CDR3 is CASSFRTGGNQPQHF. CDR3 bases: TGTGCCAGCAGTTTTCGAACAGGGGGCAATCAGCCCCAGCATTTT.